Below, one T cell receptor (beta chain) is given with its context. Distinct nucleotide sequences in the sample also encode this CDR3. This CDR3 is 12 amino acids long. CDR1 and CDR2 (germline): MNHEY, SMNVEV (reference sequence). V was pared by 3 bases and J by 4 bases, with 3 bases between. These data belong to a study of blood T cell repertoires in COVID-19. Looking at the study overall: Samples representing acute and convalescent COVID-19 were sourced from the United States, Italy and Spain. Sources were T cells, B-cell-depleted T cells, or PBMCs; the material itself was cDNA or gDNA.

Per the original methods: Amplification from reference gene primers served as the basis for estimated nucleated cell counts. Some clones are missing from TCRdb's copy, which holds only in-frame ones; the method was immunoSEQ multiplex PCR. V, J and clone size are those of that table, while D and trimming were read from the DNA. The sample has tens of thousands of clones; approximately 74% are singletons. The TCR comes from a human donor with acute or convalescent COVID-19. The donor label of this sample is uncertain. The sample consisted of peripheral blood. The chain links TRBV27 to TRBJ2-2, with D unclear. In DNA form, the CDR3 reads TGTGCCAGCAGTTTCCTCACCGGGGAGCTGTTTTTT. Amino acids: CASSFLTGELFF.